A single sample gave rise to the 12 T cell receptor beta chains below, sequenced in a study of CD8+ T cells in alopecia areata. Treatment of the sample: oral pan-JAK inhibitor, 5-10 mg twice daily. The sequencing template was cDNA reverse transcribed from extracted RNA. Produced via immunoSEQ multiplex PCR; TCRdb's table is partial and in-frame only. The data contain roughly 280,000 clones, roughly 60% of them singletons. The sequences come from CD4+ T cells sorted from blood, collected around week 54, from a patient treated with tofacitinib. The origin of the receptors is a human donor with alopecia areata.

This clone was found a few times. The V gene is TRBV30, the J gene TRBJ1-6; D is possibly TRBD1 (5 bases). The CDR3 length is 13 residues. Germline V lookup: CDR1 GTSNPN, CDR2 SVGIG (reference sequence). The V end was cut by 1 base, the J end by 5 bases, with 6 bases between. The CDR3 DNA sequence: TGTGCCTGGAGTGCGGACAATAATTCACCCCTCCACTTT. It encodes CAWSADNNSPLHF.

The chain links TRBV30 to TRBJ2-7; D is perhaps TRBD2 (5 bases). Per the germline V gene, CDR1 is GTSNPN and CDR2 is SVGIG (reference sequence). This CDR3 contains 12 residues. The V end was cut by 7 bases, the J end by 2 bases, with 12 bases between. Here the CDR3 reads CASQAGTYEQYF. CDR3 DNA: TGTGCCTCTCAGGCGGGCACCTACGAGCAGTACTTC.

The CDR3 spells CASSSGPQVSYGYTF. The CDR3 DNA reads as TGTGCCAGCAGCTCGGGCCCACAGGTTTCCTATGGCTACACCTTC. This sequence joins TRBV7-2 and TRBJ1-2, with D possibly TRBD1 on 5 matching bases. This CDR3 comprises 15 residues. Trimming took off 4 bases at V and 4 bases at J, with 16 bases between the two ends. Germline lookup yields CDR1 SGHTA and CDR2 FQGNSA. Full variable domain (rest looked up from reference TRBV7-2 and TRBJ1-2): GAGVSQSPSNKVTEKGKDVELRCDPISGHTALYWYRQSLGQGLEFLIYFQGNSAPDKSGLPSDRFSAERTGGSVSTLTIQRTQQEDSAVYLCASSSGPQVSYGYTFGSGTRLTVV.

The chain couples TRBV18 to TRBJ2-2, with unresolved D. Germline-derived CDR1 and CDR2 are KGHSH and LQKENI. The V end lost 0 bases, the J end lost 5 bases, and 4 bases lay between the germline ends. The CDR3 is 13 amino acids. The CDR3 DNA reads TGTGCCAGCTCACCACCGGTGACCGGGGAGCTGTTTTTT. As protein: CASSPPVTGELFF.

This clone was seen a handful of times. The V call is TRBV13, the J call TRBJ2-5; D is perhaps TRBD2 (6 bases). CDR1 and CDR2 from the germline V gene are PRHDT and FYEKMQ (reference sequence). This CDR3 contains 13 residues. The ends were cut back, 4 bases at V and 1 base at J, with 7 bases in the middle. CDR3 in DNA: TGTGCCAGCAGCTCCGGGGGCCAAGAGACCCAGTACTTC. It encodes CASSSGGQETQYF.

This rearrangement joins TRBV30 to TRBJ1-2; D not certain. The CDR3 runs 14 residues. Deletions cut 1 base from V and 3 bases from J, with 12 bases between. From germline, CDR1 is GTSNPN and CDR2 SVGIG (reference sequence). This CDR3 is CAWSGQENYYGYTF. CDR3 nucleotide sequence: TGTGCCTGGAGTGGGCAGGAAAACTACTATGGCTACACCTTC.

The rearrangement uses TRBV7-2 and TRBJ2-2; D uncertain. Germline V lookup: CDR1 SGHTA, CDR2 FQGNSA. This CDR3 region has 12 residues. V lost 5 bases to trimming and J lost 7 bases, with 8 bases between them. The CDR3 sequence: CASSPRIGELFF. CDR3 in DNA: TGTGCCAGCAGCCCGAGAATCGGGGAGCTGTTTTTT.

This clone showed up just once. V gene TRBV27 combines with J gene TRBJ2-1, with TRBD2 matching over 9 bases. Trimming cost V 2 bases and J 2 bases; bases outside gene matches: 1. The CDR3 is 15 amino acids. Looked up from germline, CDR1 is MNHEY and CDR2 is SMNVEV (reference sequence). This chain's CDR3 is CASSLERGAYNEQFF. The CDR3 bases are TGTGCCAGCAGTTTAGAGCGGGGGGCCTACAATGAGCAGTTCTTC.

This clone was recorded only once. This chain links TRBV2 with TRBJ2-3; D gene uncertain. The V gene's germline CDR1 is SNHLY and CDR2 FYNNEI. The CDR3 is made up of 12 amino acids. Trimming removed 7 bases at V and 2 bases at J, with 7 bases between. This CDR3 reads CASTLITDTQYF. DNA for the CDR3: TGTGCCAGCACCCTGATCACAGATACGCAGTATTTT.

The chain employs TRBV5-6 and TRBJ1-2; the D is unclear. Trimming cost V 4 bases and J 6 bases, with 10 bases left between them. The germline gives CDR1 SGHDT, CDR2 YYEEEE. This CDR3 has 12 amino acids. The CDR3 DNA reads as TGTGCCAGCAGCGTCGGGGTCAATGGCTACACCTTC. Amino acid sequence: CASSVGVNGYTF.

This clone has more than one count but fewer than ten. The rearrangement uses TRBV30 and TRBJ1-4; D ambiguous. The germline CDR1 and CDR2 sequences are GTSNPN and SVGIG (reference sequence). V lost 0 bases and J 0 bases, leaving 14 bases between the germline ends. This CDR3 is 17 amino acids long. The CDR3 spells CAWSVEMEDPTNEKLFF. The DNA for the CDR3 is TGTGCCTGGAGTGTAGAGATGGAGGACCCAACTAATGAAAAACTGTTTTTT.

The chain joins TRBV28 to TRBJ1-2; weak D call: TRBD1 (6 bases). CDR3 length: 14 amino acids. V was cut by 1 base and J by 3 bases, with 9 bases left in between. The germline gives CDR1 MDHEN, CDR2 SYDVKM. CDR3 protein: CASSLSGQYYGYTF. The CDR3 region has the DNA TGTGCCAGCAGTTTATCCGGACAGTACTATGGCTACACCTTC.